The subject of this entry is one T cell receptor beta chain. Its antigen remains unidentified. This specimen belongs to a study of a mutant IDH1 vaccine in newly diagnosed glioma. Libraries were prepared by immunoSEQ multiplex PCR; TCRdb keeps only in-frame clonotypes and omits some of them. The sample carries about 26,000 clones, 65% to 85% recorded once. V lost 3 bases, J lost 1 base, and 6 bases lay in between. CDR1 and CDR2 (germline): SEHNR, FQNEAQ (reference sequence). The CDR3 runs 13 residues. Regarding time point: week 5, during vaccination. Every single dose of the vaccine, 300 ug of mutant IDH1 20-mer peptide, came with topical imiquimod.

The chain uses TRBV7-9 and TRBJ1-1; D is uncertain. Sequences were derived from PBMCs, sampled from a glioma patient whose treatment included an IDH1 peptide vaccine. The receptor was derived from a middle-aged man with glioma. Some clones in this sample may be carry-over from other donors' samples. DNA of the CDR3: TGTGCCAGCAGCTTCAGAGAGAACACTGAAGCTTTCTTT. Protein sequence: CASSFRENTEAFF.